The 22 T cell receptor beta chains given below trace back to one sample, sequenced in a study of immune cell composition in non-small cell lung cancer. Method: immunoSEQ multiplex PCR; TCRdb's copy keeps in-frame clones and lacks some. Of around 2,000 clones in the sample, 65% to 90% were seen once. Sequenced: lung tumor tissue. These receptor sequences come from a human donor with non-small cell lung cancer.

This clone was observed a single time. CDR3 DNA: TGTGCCAGCAGCTTCCAGGGGGAGAATGAAAAACTGTTTTTT. The encoded protein is CASSFQGENEKLFF. This chain links TRBV11-3 with TRBJ1-4; 7 nucleotides agree with TRBD1. CDR3 length equals 14 residues. V shed 3 bases and J 5 bases; nucleotides not matched to a gene: 3. Germline lookup yields CDR1 SGHNT and CDR2 YENEEA. Full variable domain (rest looked up from reference TRBV11-3 and TRBJ1-4): EAGVVQSPRYKIIEKKQPVAFWCNPISGHNTLYWYLQNLGQGPELLIRYENEEAVDDSQLPKDRFSAERLKGVDSTLKIQPAELGDSAVYLCASSFQGENEKLFFGSGTQLSVL.

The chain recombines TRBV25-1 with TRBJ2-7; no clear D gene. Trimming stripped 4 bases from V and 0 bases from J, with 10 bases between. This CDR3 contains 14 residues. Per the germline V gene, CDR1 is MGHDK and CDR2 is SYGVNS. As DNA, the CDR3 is TGTGCCAGCAGTGGACCTGGAAGCTCCTACGAGCAGTACTTC. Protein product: CASSGPGSSYEQYF.

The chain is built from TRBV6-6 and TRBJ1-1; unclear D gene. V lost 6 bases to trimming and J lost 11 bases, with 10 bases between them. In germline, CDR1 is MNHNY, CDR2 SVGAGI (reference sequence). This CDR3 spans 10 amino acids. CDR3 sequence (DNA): TGTGCCAGCAGCCGGACTCGGGCTTTCTTT. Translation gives CASSRTRAFF.

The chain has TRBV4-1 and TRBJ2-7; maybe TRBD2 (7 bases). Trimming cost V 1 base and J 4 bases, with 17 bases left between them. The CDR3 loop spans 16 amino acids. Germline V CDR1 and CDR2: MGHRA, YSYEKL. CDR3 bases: TGCGCCAGCAGCCAAGGAAGGGGGGGAGGGCCGTACGAGCAGTACTTC. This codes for CASSQGRGGGPYEQYF.

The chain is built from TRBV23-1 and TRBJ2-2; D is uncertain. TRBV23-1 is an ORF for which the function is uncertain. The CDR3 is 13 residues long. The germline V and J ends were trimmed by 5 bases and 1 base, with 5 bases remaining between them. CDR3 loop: CASSTVNTGELFF. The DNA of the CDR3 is TGCGCCAGCAGTACAGTGAACACCGGGGAGCTGTTTTTT.

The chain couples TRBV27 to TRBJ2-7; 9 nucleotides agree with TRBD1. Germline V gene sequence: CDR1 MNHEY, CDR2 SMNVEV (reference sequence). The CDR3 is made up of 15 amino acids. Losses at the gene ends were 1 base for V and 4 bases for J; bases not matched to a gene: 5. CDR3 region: CASSLFGQGTYEQYF. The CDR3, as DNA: TGTGCCAGCAGTTTATTCGGACAGGGGACTTACGAGCAGTACTTC.

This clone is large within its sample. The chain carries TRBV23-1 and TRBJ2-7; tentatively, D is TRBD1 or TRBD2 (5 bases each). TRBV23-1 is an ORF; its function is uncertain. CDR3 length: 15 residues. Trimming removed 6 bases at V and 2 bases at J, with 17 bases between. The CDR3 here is CASSSGTGLTYEQYF. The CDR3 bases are TGCGCCAGCAGCTCGGGAACAGGTTTGACCTACGAGCAGTACTTC.

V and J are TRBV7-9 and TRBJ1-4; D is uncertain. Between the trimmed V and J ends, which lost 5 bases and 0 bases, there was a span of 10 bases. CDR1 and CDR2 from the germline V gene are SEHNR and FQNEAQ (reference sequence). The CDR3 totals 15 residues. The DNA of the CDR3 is TGTGCCAGCAGCCAAATGGGTACAACTAATGAAAAACTGTTTTTT. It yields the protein CASSQMGTTNEKLFF.

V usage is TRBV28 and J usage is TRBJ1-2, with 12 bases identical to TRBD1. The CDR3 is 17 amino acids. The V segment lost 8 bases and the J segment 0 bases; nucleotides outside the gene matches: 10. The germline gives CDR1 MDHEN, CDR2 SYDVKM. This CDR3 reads CASCSPGQGASNYGYTF. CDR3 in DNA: TGTGCCAGCTGCTCTCCGGGACAGGGGGCGTCTAACTATGGCTACACCTTC.

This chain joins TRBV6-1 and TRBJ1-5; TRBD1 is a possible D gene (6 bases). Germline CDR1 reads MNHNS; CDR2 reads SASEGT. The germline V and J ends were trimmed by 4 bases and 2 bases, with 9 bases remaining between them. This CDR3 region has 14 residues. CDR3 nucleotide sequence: TGTGCCAGCAGTGGGGCAGGGGGCAATCAGCCCCAGCATTTT. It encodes CASSGAGGNQPQHF.

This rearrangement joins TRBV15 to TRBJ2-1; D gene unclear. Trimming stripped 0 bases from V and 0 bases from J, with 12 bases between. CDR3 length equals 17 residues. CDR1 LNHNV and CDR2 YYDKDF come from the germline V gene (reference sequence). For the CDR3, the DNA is TGTGCCACCAGCAGAGAACTACTGAAAAGCTCCTACAATGAGCAGTTCTTC. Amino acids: CATSRELLKSSYNEQFF.

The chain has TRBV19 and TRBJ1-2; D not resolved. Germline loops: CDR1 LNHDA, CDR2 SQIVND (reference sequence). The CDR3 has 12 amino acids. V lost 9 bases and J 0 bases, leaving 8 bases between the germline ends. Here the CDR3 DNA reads TGTGCCAGCGGACCGCCTAACTATGGCTACACCTTC. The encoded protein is CASGPPNYGYTF. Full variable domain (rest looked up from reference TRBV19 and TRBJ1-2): DGGITQSPKYLFRKEGQNVTLSCEQNLNHDAMYWYRQDPGQGLRLIYYSQIVNDFQKGDIAEGYSVSREKKESFPLTVTSAQKNPTAFYLCASGPPNYGYTFGSGTRLTVV.

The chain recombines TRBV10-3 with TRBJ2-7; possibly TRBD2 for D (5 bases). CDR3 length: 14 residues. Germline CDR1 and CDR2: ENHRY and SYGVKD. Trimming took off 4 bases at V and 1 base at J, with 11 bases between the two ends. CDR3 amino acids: CAISAGLWSYEQYF. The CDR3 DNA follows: TGTGCCATCAGTGCAGGACTCTGGTCCTACGAGCAGTACTTC.

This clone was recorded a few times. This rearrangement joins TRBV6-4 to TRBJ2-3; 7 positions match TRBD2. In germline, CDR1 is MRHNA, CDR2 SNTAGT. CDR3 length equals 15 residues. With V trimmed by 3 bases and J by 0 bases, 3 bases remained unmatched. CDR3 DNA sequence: TGTGCCAGCAGTGAAGAAGCGGGGAGCACAGATACGCAGTATTTT. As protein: CASSEEAGSTDTQYF.

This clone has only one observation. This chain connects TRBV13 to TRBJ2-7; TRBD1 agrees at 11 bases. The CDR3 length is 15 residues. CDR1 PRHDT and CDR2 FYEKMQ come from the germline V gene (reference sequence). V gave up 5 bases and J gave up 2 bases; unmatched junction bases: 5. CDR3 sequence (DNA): TGTGCCAGCAGCCTTGGACAGGGGGCGACCTACGAGCAGTACTTC. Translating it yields CASSLGQGATYEQYF.

CDR3 residues: CASSPWTSGIYNEQFF. Here the CDR3 DNA reads TGTGCCAGTAGTCCCTGGACTAGCGGGATTTACAATGAGCAGTTCTTC. V is TRBV19 and J is TRBJ2-1; 12 bases line up with TRBD2. V trimming: 5 bases; J trimming: 4 bases; junction bases outside the gene matches: 6. The CDR3 runs to 16 residues. Per germline, CDR1 LNHDA and CDR2 SQIVND (reference sequence).

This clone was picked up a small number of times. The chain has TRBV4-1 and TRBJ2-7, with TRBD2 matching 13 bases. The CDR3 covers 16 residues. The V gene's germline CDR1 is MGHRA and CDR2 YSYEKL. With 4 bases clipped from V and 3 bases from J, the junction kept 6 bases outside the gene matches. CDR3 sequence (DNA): TGCGCCAGCAGCCTCGGGACTAGCGGGGCTCACTACGAGCAGTACTTC. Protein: CASSLGTSGAHYEQYF.

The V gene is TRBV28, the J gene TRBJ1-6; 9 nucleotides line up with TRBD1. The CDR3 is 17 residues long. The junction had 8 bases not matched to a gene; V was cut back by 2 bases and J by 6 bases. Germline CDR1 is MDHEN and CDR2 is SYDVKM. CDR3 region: CASSLLGTGSINSPLHF. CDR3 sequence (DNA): TGTGCCAGCAGTTTACTCGGGACAGGGTCAATTAATTCACCCCTCCACTTT.

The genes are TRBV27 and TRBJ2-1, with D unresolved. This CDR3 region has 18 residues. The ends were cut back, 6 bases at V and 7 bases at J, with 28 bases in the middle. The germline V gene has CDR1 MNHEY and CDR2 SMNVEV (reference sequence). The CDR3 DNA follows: TGTGCCAGCAGGAAAAACCAACCGGTCTGGAGTTTTAGAAATGAGCAGTTCTTC. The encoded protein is CASRKNQPVWSFRNEQFF.

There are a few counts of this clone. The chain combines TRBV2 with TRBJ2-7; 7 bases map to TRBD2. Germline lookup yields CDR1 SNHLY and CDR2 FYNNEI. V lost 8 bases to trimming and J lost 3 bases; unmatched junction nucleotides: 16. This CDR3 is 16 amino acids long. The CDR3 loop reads CASGGRGAGWGYEQYF. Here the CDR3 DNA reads TGTGCCAGCGGGGGGAGGGGTGCAGGATGGGGCTACGAGCAGTACTTC.

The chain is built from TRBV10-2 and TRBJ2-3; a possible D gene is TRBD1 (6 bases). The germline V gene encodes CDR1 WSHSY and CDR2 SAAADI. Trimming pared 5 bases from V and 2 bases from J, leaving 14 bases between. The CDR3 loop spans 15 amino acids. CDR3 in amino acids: CASSQSGTNTDTQYF. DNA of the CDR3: TGCGCCAGCAGTCAATCCGGGACAAACACAGATACGCAGTATTTT.

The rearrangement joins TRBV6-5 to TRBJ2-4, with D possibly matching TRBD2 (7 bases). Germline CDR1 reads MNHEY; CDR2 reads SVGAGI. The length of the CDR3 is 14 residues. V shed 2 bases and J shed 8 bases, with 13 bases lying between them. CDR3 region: CASSYRGAGDIQYF. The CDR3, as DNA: TGTGCCAGCAGTTACAGGGGGGCGGGGGACATTCAGTACTTC.